This T cell receptor (beta chain) was identified in a study of T cell responses to AZD1222 COVID-19 vaccine. To note about this clone: Its antigen is undetermined.

Trimming removed 3 bases from V and 0 bases from J, with 7 bases in between. This CDR3 comprises 14 residues. Germline CDR1 KGHDR, CDR2 SFDVKD. General study points: Vaccine-related CD4 TCRs covered spike, predominating at 160-218 and 743-854.

The repertoire was sequenced with immunoSEQ multiplex PCR; TCRdb's copy has only in-frame clones and lacks some. The sample consists of about 150,000 clones, around 86% of them appearing once. The sample was peripheral blood, taken 28 days after the second AZD1222 dose. This receptor was obtained from an adult who received the AZD1222 COVID-19 vaccine. This rearrangement joins TRBV24-1 to TRBJ1-2; D perhaps matches TRBD1 (5 bases). CDR3 protein: CATSDAQANYGYTF. For the CDR3, the DNA is TGTGCCACCAGTGATGCACAGGCTAACTATGGCTACACCTTC.